Listed below are T cell receptor beta chains from one sample, sequenced in a study of siplizumab effects on memory and regulatory T cells. Sequencing was performed with immunoSEQ multiplex PCR; in TCRdb, only in-frame clones are kept and a portion is missing. This table has about 63,000 clones, less than 85% appearing once. Sequenced material: memory CD4+ T cells sorted from blood. The origin of the receptors is a human donor in good health. The CDR3 runs from the conserved cysteine through the conserved F or W. D genes are given only for firm matches. Part of the rows lack a size; the others show once, few, many or a class for expanded clones.

TRBJ1-2 | NA | TRBV11-2 | NA | CASSAIRDTFYGYTF | TGTGCCAGCAGCGCAATCCGGGATACCTTCTATGGCTACACCTTC
TRBJ2-6 | NA | TRBV5-1 | TRBD2 | CASSSFGRGVPSGANVLTF | TGCGCCAGCAGCTCCTTCGGGCGGGGGGTCCCCTCTGGGGCCAACGTCCTGACTTTC
TRBJ2-7 | NA | TRBV18 | TRBD1 | CASSPGQGMPYEQYF | TGTGCCAGCTCACCCGGACAGGGGATGCCCTACGAGCAGTACTTC
TRBJ2-1 | NA | TRBV6-6 | NA | CASSRQDRQFF | TGTGCCAGCAGTCGTCAAGATCGGCAGTTCTTC
TRBJ2-3 | NA | TRBV15 | TRBD1 | CATSRDPRDRATDTQYF | TGTGCCACCAGCAGAGATCCCCGGGACAGGGCCACAGATACGCAGTATTTT
TRBJ2-1 | NA | TRBV11-3 | TRBD1 | CASSLRDRGDEQFF | TGTGCCAGCAGCCTACGGGACAGGGGAGATGAGCAGTTCTTC
TRBJ2-1 | NA | TRBV11-2 | TRBD2 | CASSWGTSGRASYNEQFF | TGTGCCAGCAGCTGGGGGACTAGCGGGAGGGCCTCCTACAATGAGCAGTTCTTC
TRBJ2-7 | NA | TRBV6-6 | TRBD2 | CASRGGTSSSYEQYF | TGTGCCAGCAGGGGGGGGACTAGTAGCTCCTACGAGCAGTACTTC
TRBJ2-3 | NA | TRBV7-9 | NA | CASSWAGTDTQYF | TGTGCCAGCAGCTGGGCAGGGACTGATACGCAGTATTTT
TRBJ1-6 | NA | TRBV7-8 | NA | CASSLLAYLDSSYNSPLHF | TGTGCCAGCAGCTTACTAGCCTATTTGGACAGCTCTTATAATTCACCCCTCCACTTT
TRBJ1-6 | NA | TRBV19 | NA | CASSAWAGHPGRSYNSPLHF | TGTGCCAGTAGTGCTTGGGCGGGACATCCAGGAAGGTCCTATAATTCACCCCTCCACTTT
TRBJ2-7 | once | TRBV5-1 | TRBD1 | CASSLTTGGGYEQYF | TGCGCCAGCAGCTTGACGACAGGGGGTGGGTACGAGCAGTACTTC
TRBJ1-4 | NA | TRBV2 | TRBD1 | CASRRTGIGEKLFF | TGTGCCAGCAGAAGGACAGGGATTGGAGAAAAACTGTTTTTT
TRBJ2-1 | once | TRBV7-9 | NA | CASSSSGRGSYNEQFF | TGTGCCAGCAGCTCTTCCGGGAGAGGATCCTACAATGAGCAGTTCTTC
TRBJ1-1 | NA | TRBV10-3 | TRBD1 | CAINTDRGYEAFF | TGTGCCATCAATACGGACAGGGGTTATGAAGCTTTCTTT
TRBJ1-2 | NA | TRBV11-3 | TRBD1 | CASSKGQHYGYTF | TGTGCCAGCAGCAAGGGACAGCACTATGGCTACACCTTC
TRBJ2-7 | once | TRBV7-2 | NA | CASSLGPPAYEQYF | TGTGCCAGCAGCTTGGGGCCGCCCGCCTACGAGCAGTACTTC
TRBJ1-2 | NA | TRBV18 | NA | CASSPPATPSGGYTF | TGTGCCAGCTCACCACCGGCCACTCCCTCGGGGGGCTACACCTTC
TRBJ2-2 | NA | TRBV6-1 | NA | CASRPGPRGTGELFF | TGTGCCAGCAGACCGGGACCTCGGGGCACCGGGGAGCTGTTTTTT
TRBJ1-5 | NA | TRBV6-1 | NA | CASRTLDTFGPQHF | TGTGCCAGCAGAACGTTGGACACGTTTGGGCCCCAGCATTTT
TRBJ2-2 | NA | TRBV7-9 | NA | CASSLELDTGELFF | TGTGCCAGCAGCCTCGAATTGGACACCGGGGAGCTGTTTTTT
TRBJ1-4 | few | TRBV6-5 | NA | CASSYGETNEKLFF | TGTGCCAGCAGTTACGGGGAGACTAATGAAAAACTGTTTTTT
TRBJ2-1 | NA | TRBV5-1 | TRBD1 | CASSLSPGGRDEQFF | TGCGCCAGCAGCTTGTCCCCAGGGGGCCGGGATGAGCAGTTCTTC
TRBJ1-6 | NA | TRBV2 | NA | CASSDSWYRYNSPLHF | TGTGCCAGCAGTGATTCCTGGTATCGGTATAATTCACCCCTCCACTTT
TRBJ2-3 | NA | TRBV7-9 | NA | CASASAHRGTQYF | TGTGCCAGTGCGTCGGCCCACAGAGGTACGCAGTATTTT
TRBJ1-2 | NA | TRBV18 | TRBD1 | CASSPDRGSSGYTF | TGTGCCAGCTCACCGGACAGGGGGTCGAGTGGCTACACCTTC
TRBJ1-2 | NA | TRBV5-6 | TRBD1 | CASSSQGQGDYGYTF | TGTGCCAGCAGCTCCCAGGGACAGGGGGACTATGGCTACACCTTC
TRBJ1-1 | NA | TRBV2 | TRBD1 | CASSLQGVTSEAFF | TGTGCCAGCAGTTTACAGGGGGTTACTTCTGAAGCTTTCTTT
TRBJ2-3 | once | TRBV18 | NA | CASSQEVRTDTQYF | TGTGCCAGCTCTCAAGAAGTTCGGACGGATACGCAGTATTTT
TRBJ1-1 | NA | TRBV30 | NA | CAWTQSQSMNTEAFF | TGTGCCTGGACACAGTCTCAGAGTATGAACACTGAAGCTTTCTTT
TRBJ2-7 | NA | TRBV6-6 | NA | CASLSLVAYEQYF | TGTGCCAGCCTATCTTTGGTGGCCTACGAGCAGTACTTC
TRBJ1-6 | few | TRBV5-6 | NA | CASSLGPQGNSPLHF | TGTGCCAGCAGCTTGGGTCCCCAGGGGAATTCACCCCTCCACTTT
TRBJ2-1 | NA | TRBV5-4 | TRBD1 | CASSSVDRVDEQFF | TGTGCCAGCAGCTCCGTAGACAGGGTTGATGAGCAGTTCTTC
TRBJ2-7 | NA | TRBV2 | NA | CASSELTSSEQYF | TGTGCCAGCAGTGAGCTTACGTCCTCCGAGCAGTACTTC
TRBJ1-2 | NA | TRBV6-5 | NA | CASSLTPGTNYGYTF | TGTGCCAGCAGTTTAACGCCCGGAACTAACTATGGCTACACCTTC
TRBJ2-7 | NA | TRBV6-1 | NA | CASSRESSYEQYF | TGTGCCAGCAGCAGGGAGAGCTCCTACGAGCAGTACTTC
TRBJ2-2 | NA | TRBV5-1 | NA | CASSLPGSGSGELFF | TGCGCCAGCAGCTTACCGGGGTCAGGGTCCGGGGAGCTGTTTTTT
TRBJ2-7 | NA | TRBV10-3 | TRBD1 | CAISARDRGTYEQYF | TGTGCCATCAGTGCCCGGGACAGGGGAACCTACGAGCAGTACTTC
TRBJ1-5 | NA | TRBV19 | NA | CASSIDLGSNQPQHF | TGTGCCAGTAGTATAGATCTTGGTAGCAATCAGCCCCAGCATTTT
TRBJ1-5 | NA | TRBV2 | NA | CASSELTTEFQPQHF | TGTGCCAGCAGTGAACTGACTACAGAGTTTCAGCCCCAGCATTTT
TRBJ2-5 | NA | TRBV4-1 | NA | CASSQAPPQTLAQETQYF | TGCGCCAGCAGCCAAGCCCCCCCCCAGACCCTGGCCCAAGAGACCCAGTACTTC
TRBJ1-1 | once | TRBV2 | NA | CASSSRPGRTEAFF | TGTGCCAGCAGTTCCCGGCCAGGGCGGACTGAAGCTTTCTTT
TRBJ2-7 | few | TRBV9 | TRBD2 | CASSPGTSGRRRGYEQYF | TGTGCCAGCAGCCCCGGGACTAGCGGGAGAAGAAGGGGCTACGAGCAGTACTTC
TRBJ2-1 | NA | TRBV7-3 | NA | CASSSQSGEQFF | TGTGCCAGCAGCTCCCAGAGCGGTGAGCAGTTCTTC
TRBJ1-6 | NA | TRBV14 | TRBD1 | CASSQVTGATPLHF | TGTGCCAGCAGCCAAGTCACAGGGGCAACACCCCTCCACTTT
TRBJ1-1 | NA | TRBV30 | NA | CAWDLDRNTEAFF | TGTGCCTGGGATTTAGACCGAAACACTGAAGCTTTCTTT
TRBJ2-5 | NA | TRBV28 | TRBD2 | CASSLMTSGGQETQYF | TGTGCCAGCAGTTTAATGACTAGCGGGGGCCAAGAGACCCAGTACTTC
TRBJ2-5 | NA | TRBV14 | NA | CASSQDLQARETQYF | TGTGCCAGCAGCCAAGATCTGCAGGCCCGAGAGACCCAGTACTTC
TRBJ1-2 | NA | TRBV30 | NA | CAWSPPGVVYTF | TGTGCCTGGAGCCCACCGGGGGTCGTATACACCTTC
TRBJ2-1 | NA | TRBV11-1 | TRBD1 | CASSLFQGAYNEQFF | TGTGCCAGCAGCTTATTTCAGGGGGCCTACAATGAGCAGTTCTTC
TRBJ2-5 | NA | TRBV30 | NA | CAWSVGGQETQYF | TGTGCCTGGAGTGTCGGCGGCCAAGAGACCCAGTACTTC
TRBJ1-2 | NA | TRBV28 | TRBD1 | CASSLQTGVNGYTF | TGTGCCAGCAGTTTGCAAACAGGGGTAAATGGCTACACCTTC
TRBJ2-5 | NA | TRBV7-2 | TRBD2 | CASSRFSGRETQYF | TGTGCCAGCAGCCGATTTAGCGGGAGGGAGACCCAGTACTTC
TRBJ1-2 | NA | TRBV6-1 | NA | CASRSTSARYTF | TGTGCCAGCCGAAGTACATCGGCGCGCTACACCTTC
TRBJ2-2 | NA | TRBV10-1 | NA | CASSESGATGELFF | TGCGCCAGCAGTGAGTCCGGAGCCACCGGGGAGCTGTTTTTT